One and the same sample provided the 6 T cell receptor beta chains below, sequenced in a study of beta chain features in type 1 diabetes. Expressed TCRB transcripts were sequenced, since all the RNA that had been isolated was reverse transcribed. Sequenced by immunoSEQ multiplex PCR; TCRdb stores in-frame clones only, minus some. In the table there are around 250,000 clones, 68% of which are singletons. The sequenced material came from naive CD4+ T cells from blood. These receptors were collected from a man younger than 40 in good health.

The DNA for the CDR3 is TGTGCCAGCAGGGACTACGAGCAGTACTTC. Protein sequence: CASRDYEQYF. This chain joins TRBV25-1 and TRBJ2-7; D unresolved. The CDR3 is 10 amino acids. V lost 6 bases and J lost 3, with 3 bases in between. Germline V gene sequence: CDR1 MGHDK, CDR2 SYGVNS.

V and J are TRBV30 and TRBJ2-7, with D perhaps TRBD1 (5 bases). Trimming shortened V by 0 bases and J by 2 bases, and 8 bases separated the two germline ends. The CDR3 is 13 residues long. Germline V CDR1 and CDR2: GTSNPN, SVGIG (reference sequence). CDR3 sequence: CAWSVVGAYEQYF. DNA of the CDR3: TGTGCCTGGAGTGTGGTAGGGGCCTACGAGCAGTACTTC.

This clone was seen a few times. The V gene is TRBV7-2, the J gene TRBJ1-1; D may be TRBD1 (5 bases). Trimming left V 5 bases short and J 4 bases short, with 11 bases between. The V gene's germline CDR1 is SGHTA and CDR2 FQGNSA. CDR3 size: 13 residues. The chain's CDR3 is CASSLTGTTEAFF. As DNA, the CDR3 is TGTGCCAGCAGCCTAACAGGAACCACTGAAGCTTTCTTT.

The gene calls are TRBV28 and TRBJ2-5, with D unresolved. The V and J ends lost 5 bases and 5 bases respectively, with 12 bases between them. The V gene's germline CDR1 is MDHEN and CDR2 SYDVKM. The CDR3 has 13 amino acids. CDR3: CASSPGRVETQYF. CDR3 sequence (DNA): TGTGCCAGCAGTCCTGGACGGGTGGAGACCCAGTACTTC.

The chain links TRBV6-5 to TRBJ2-1; 9 positions match TRBD1. CDR1 and CDR2 from the germline V gene are MNHEY and SVGAGI. V lost 7 bases, J lost 7 bases, and 2 bases stayed unmatched. The CDR3 is 12 residues long. CDR3 DNA sequence: TGTGCCAGCACCGGACAGGGGAATGAGCAGTTCTTC. This encodes CASTGQGNEQFF.

The chain carries TRBV7-2 and TRBJ2-1; 11 nucleotides match TRBD1. V lost 9 bases, J lost 8 bases, and 9 bases stayed unmatched. The germline gives CDR1 SGHTA, CDR2 FQGNSA. The CDR3 covers 14 residues. As DNA, the CDR3 is TGTGCCAGTCGTCCGGGACAGGGGGGACATGAGCAGTTCTTC. Translating it yields CASRPGQGGHEQFF.